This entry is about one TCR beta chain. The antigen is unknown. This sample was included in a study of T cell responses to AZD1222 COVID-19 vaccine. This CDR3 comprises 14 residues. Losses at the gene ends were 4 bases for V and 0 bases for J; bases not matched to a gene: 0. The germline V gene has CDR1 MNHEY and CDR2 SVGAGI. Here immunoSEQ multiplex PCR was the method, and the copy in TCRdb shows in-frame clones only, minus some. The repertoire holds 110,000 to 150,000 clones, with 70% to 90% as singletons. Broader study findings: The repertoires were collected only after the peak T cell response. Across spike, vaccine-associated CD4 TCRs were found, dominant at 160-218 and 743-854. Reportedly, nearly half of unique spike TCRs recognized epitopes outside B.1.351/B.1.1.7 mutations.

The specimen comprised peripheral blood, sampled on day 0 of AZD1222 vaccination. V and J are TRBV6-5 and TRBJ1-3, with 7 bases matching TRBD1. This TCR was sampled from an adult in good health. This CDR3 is CASSSGGSGNTIYF. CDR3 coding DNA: TGTGCCAGCAGTTCAGGGGGCTCTGGAAACACCATATATTTT.